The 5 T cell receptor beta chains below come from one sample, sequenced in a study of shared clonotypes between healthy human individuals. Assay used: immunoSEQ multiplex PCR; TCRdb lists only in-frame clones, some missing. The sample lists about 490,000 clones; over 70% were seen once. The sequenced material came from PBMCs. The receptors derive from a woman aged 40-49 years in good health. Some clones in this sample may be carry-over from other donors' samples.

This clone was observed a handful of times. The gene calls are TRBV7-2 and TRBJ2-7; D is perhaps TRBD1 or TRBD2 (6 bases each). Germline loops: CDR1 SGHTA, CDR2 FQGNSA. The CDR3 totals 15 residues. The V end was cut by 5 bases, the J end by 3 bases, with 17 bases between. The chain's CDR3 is CASSPGEGGIYEQYF. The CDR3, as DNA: TGTGCCAGCAGCCCGGGAGAGGGGGGAATCTACGAGCAGTACTTC.

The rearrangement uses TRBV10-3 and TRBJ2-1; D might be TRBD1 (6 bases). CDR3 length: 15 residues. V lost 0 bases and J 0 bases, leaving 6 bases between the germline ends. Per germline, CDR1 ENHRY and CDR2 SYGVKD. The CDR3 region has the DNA TGTGCCATCAGTGAGTCCAGGGGCTCCTACAATGAGCAGTTCTTC. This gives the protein CAISESRGSYNEQFF.

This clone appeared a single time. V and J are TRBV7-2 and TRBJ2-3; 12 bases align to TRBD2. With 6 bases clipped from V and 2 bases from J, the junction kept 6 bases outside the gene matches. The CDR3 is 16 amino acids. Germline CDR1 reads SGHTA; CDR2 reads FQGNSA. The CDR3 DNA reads TGTGCCAGCAGGGGGAGGACTAGCGGGGTCACAGATACGCAGTATTTT. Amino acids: CASRGRTSGVTDTQYF.

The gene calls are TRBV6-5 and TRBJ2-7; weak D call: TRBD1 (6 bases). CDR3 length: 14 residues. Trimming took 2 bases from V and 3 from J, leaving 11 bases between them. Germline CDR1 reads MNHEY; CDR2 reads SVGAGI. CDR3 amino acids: CASSYLGHHYEQYF. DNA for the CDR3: TGTGCCAGCAGTTACCTGGGACACCACTACGAGCAGTACTTC.

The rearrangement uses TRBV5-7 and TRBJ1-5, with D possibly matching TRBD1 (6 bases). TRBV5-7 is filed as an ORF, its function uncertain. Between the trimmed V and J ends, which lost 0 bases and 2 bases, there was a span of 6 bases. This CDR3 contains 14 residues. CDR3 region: CASSLDRGNQPQHF. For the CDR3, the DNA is TGTGCCAGCAGCTTGGACAGGGGCAATCAGCCCCAGCATTTT.